This T cell receptor (beta chain) was documented in a study of follicular helper T cells after annual influenza vaccination. At the level of the study: Some donors were sampled over the 2013-2014, 2014-2015 and 2015-2016 vaccinations. Study-level points and caveats: Each annual vaccination recalled recurring oligoclonal ICOS+CD38+ cTfh clonotypes. Undersampling of larger non-cTfh compartments could not be excluded.

Turning to this clone: Its antigen is unidentified.

Germline CDR1 and CDR2: MNHEY and SMNVEV (reference sequence). V was trimmed by 2 bases and J by 0 bases, leaving 5 bases between them. The CDR3 spans 13 residues. Time point defined: 2014-2015 season, 7 days after vaccination. This table comes from immunoSEQ multiplex PCR, and its TCRdb copy is limited to in-frame clones, with some not included. Among 9,000 to 13,000 clones listed, over 75% were seen once. This TCR was recovered from an adult who received the influenza vaccine. Here the sequenced sample was CXCR5- memory CD4+ T cells sorted from blood, taken 7 days after influenza vaccination. The chain uses TRBV27 and TRBJ2-7; no clear D. The CDR3 protein is CASSLRPSYEQYF. The DNA for the CDR3 is TGTGCCAGCAGTTTACGCCCCTCCTACGAGCAGTACTTC.